The next 7 T cell receptor beta chains were all read from a single sample in a study of PD-L1 blockade in urothelial cancer. Regarding time point: pretreatment peripheral blood. TCRdb's copy holds only in-frame clones and misses some; the assay was immunoSEQ multiplex PCR. The profile shows around 100,000 clones, roughly 90% of them singletons. Sequencing used PBMCs, obtained around atezolizumab (anti-PD-L1) treatment. Receptors originate from a man aged 55 to 70 with urothelial cancer.

The chain carries TRBV30 and TRBJ2-2, with 12 bases lining up with TRBD1. The CDR3 extends over 14 amino acids. CDR1 and CDR2 from the germline V gene are GTSNPN and SVGIG (reference sequence). The junction had 7 bases not matched to a gene; V was cut back by 8 bases and J by 6 bases. The DNA for the CDR3 is TGTGCCAGTACCGGGACAGGGGGCTCCGGGGAGCTGTTTTTT. The encoded protein is CASTGTGGSGELFF.

The rearrangement uses TRBV4-1 and TRBJ2-5, with 10 bases lining up with TRBD1. V was pared by 0 bases and J by 8 bases, with 6 bases of the junction left unmatched. In germline, CDR1 is MGHRA, CDR2 YSYEKL. The length of the CDR3 is 15 residues. The CDR3 DNA sequence: TGCGCCAGCAGCCAAGAGGGGACAGGGGAGGGAACCCAGTACTTC. This sequence encodes CASSQEGTGEGTQYF.

The rearrangement uses TRBV15 and TRBJ1-1; D gene ambiguous. Trimming pared 0 bases from V and 1 base from J, leaving 6 bases between. Germline values: CDR1 LNHNV, CDR2 YYDKDF (reference sequence). This CDR3 region has 14 residues. CDR3 DNA sequence: TGTGCCACCAGCAGAGATTCAGGGAACACTGAAGCTTTCTTT. Protein product: CATSRDSGNTEAFF.

V and J are TRBV7-2 and TRBJ1-1; no clear D. Germline CDR1 SGHTA, CDR2 FQGNSA. Trimming removed 5 bases from V and 1 base from J, with 8 bases in between. This CDR3 comprises 13 residues. The CDR3 DNA follows: TGTGCCAGCAGCCCCGAGCCGAACACTGAAGCTTTCTTT. Amino acids: CASSPEPNTEAFF.

The V call is TRBV29-1, the J call TRBJ2-5; 10 bases fit TRBD1. CDR3 length equals 18 residues. Germline V gives CDR1 SQVTM, CDR2 ANQGSEA. Losses at the gene ends were 6 bases for V and 3 bases for J; bases not matched to a gene: 19. The CDR3 DNA sequence: TGCAGCGTATCATATATCTTACCGGGACAGGGGCCCAAAGAGACCCAGTACTTC. Amino acids: CSVSYILPGQGPKETQYF.

The V call is TRBV18, the J call TRBJ2-3, with a possible D match to TRBD2 (5 bases). The CDR3 is 12 residues long. CDR1 and CDR2 from the germline V gene are KGHSH and LQKENI. V gave up 3 bases and J gave up 6 bases, with 7 bases separating them. The CDR3 DNA reads as TGTGCCAGCTCACCGTGGGAGGATACGCAGTATTTT. Amino acid sequence: CASSPWEDTQYF.

The chain uses TRBV2 and TRBJ2-3; TRBD2 agrees at 9 bases. The CDR3 length is 16 residues. CDR1 and CDR2 (germline): SNHLY, FYNNEI. The V and J ends lost 2 bases and 0 bases, in that order; junction bases with no gene match: 3. Written as DNA, the CDR3 is TGTGCCAGCAGTGAACTCAGCGGGGGGAGCACAGATACGCAGTATTTT. Translated: CASSELSGGSTDTQYF. The full variable domain, completed using reference TRBV2 and TRBJ2-3, is EPEVTQTPSHQVTQMGQEVILRCVPISNHLYFYWYRQILGQKVEFLVSFYNNEISEKSEIFDDQFSVERPDGSNFTLKIRSTKLEDSAMYFCASSELSGGSTDTQYFGPGTRLTVL.